These T cell receptor beta chains were read from a single sample in a study of shared clonotypes between healthy human individuals. Assay: immunoSEQ multiplex PCR; the TCRdb copy retains only in-frame clones and omits some. Of some 660,000 clones listed, around 78% are singletons. Sequencing was performed on memory CD4+ T cells sorted from blood. The source is a woman aged 25 to 45 in good health. Each CDR3 is given with its conserved first and last residue. Fields, in order: D gene, V gene, clone size, J gene, CDR3 protein, CDR3 DNA. A D gene is named only where the DNA matches it firmly. Clone sizes are given selectively: once, few, many, or a class where the clone is expanded.

-,TRBV28,-,TRBJ1-1,CASSRYTEAFF,TGTGCCAGCTCTCGGTACACTGAAGCTTTCTTT
-,TRBV5-1,once,TRBJ1-2,CASSLAGTLYGYTF,TGCGCCAGCAGCTTGGCGGGGACCCTCTATGGCTACACCTTC
TRBD1,TRBV5-1,few,TRBJ2-7,CASSLAPGQGEYEQYF,TGCGCCAGCAGCTTGGCCCCTGGACAGGGGGAGTACGAGCAGTACTTC
TRBD1,TRBV29-1,-,TRBJ2-3,CSAITGTAIYTDTQYF,TGCAGCGCCATCACCGGGACAGCTATATACACAGATACGCAGTATTTT
-,TRBV7-2,-,TRBJ1-1,CASSLVWGYTEAFF,TGTGCCAGCAGCTTAGTTTGGGGGTACACTGAAGCTTTCTTT
TRBD2,TRBV9,-,TRBJ2-3,CASSARPSGSLDTQYF,TGTGCCAGCAGCGCCCGCCCTAGCGGGAGCTTGGATACGCAGTATTTT
-,TRBV5-6,-,TRBJ2-7,CASSPTRSYEQYF,TGTGCCAGCAGCCCGACGAGGTCCTACGAGCAGTACTTC
-,TRBV5-1,-,TRBJ1-2,CASRPVGGHYGYTF,TGCGCCAGCAGACCAGTAGGAGGGCACTATGGCTACACCTTC
-,TRBV19,-,TRBJ1-5,CASSGLAEGIQPQHF,TGTGCCAGTAGTGGGCTGGCTGAGGGGATTCAGCCCCAGCATTTT
-,TRBV6-1,-,TRBJ1-3,CASSGFQSSGNTIYF,TGTGCCAGCAGTGGATTCCAGAGCTCTGGAAACACCATATATTTT
-,TRBV29-1,-,TRBJ1-3,CSVEDRGFHTGSGNTIYF,TGCAGCGTTGAAGATCGAGGCTTTCACACAGGCTCTGGAAACACCATATATTTT
TRBD2,TRBV6-5,-,TRBJ2-7,CATKTGGSSYEQYF,TGTGCCACAAAGACGGGAGGGAGCTCCTACGAGCAGTACTTC
TRBD2,TRBV18,few,TRBJ2-7,CASSPGLAGGQQYF,TGTGCCAGCTCACCAGGACTAGCAGGCGGACAGCAGTACTTC
TRBD2,TRBV29-1,-,TRBJ2-7,CSVVNGGDREQYF,TGCAGCGTTGTTAATGGGGGGGATCGGGAGCAGTACTTC
TRBD1,TRBV6-1,-,TRBJ2-2,CASSEGQGATGELFF,TGTGCCAGCAGTGAAGGACAGGGGGCGACCGGGGAGCTGTTTTTT
TRBD2,TRBV13,-,TRBJ2-7,CASSLGLAGGHGEQYF,TGTGCCAGCAGCTTAGGACTAGCGGGAGGCCATGGCGAGCAGTACTTC
-,TRBV19,-,TRBJ2-3,CASSIWPETTQYF,TGTGCCAGTAGTATTTGGCCCGAAACTACGCAGTATTTT
-,TRBV28,few,TRBJ1-5,CASSFYSNQPQHF,TGTGCCAGCAGTTTTTATAGTAATCAGCCCCAGCATTTT
-,TRBV6-1,-,TRBJ2-7,CASSGLAGGSYEQYF,TGTGCCAGCAGTGGGCTAGCTGGGGGCTCCTACGAGCAGTACTTC
TRBD2,TRBV4-1,few,TRBJ2-1,CASSQAGDYSHNEQFF,TGCGCCAGCAGCCAAGCCGGGGACTACTCTCACAATGAGCAGTTCTTC
-,TRBV5-1,few,TRBJ1-2,CASSSAQGGFYGYTF,TGCGCCAGCAGCTCAGCACAGGGAGGGTTCTATGGCTACACCTTC
-,TRBV10-1,-,TRBJ1-1,CASGAGTNTEAFF,TGCGCCAGCGGGGCCGGGACGAACACTGAAGCTTTCTTT
TRBD1,TRBV5-1,few,TRBJ1-1,CASSRDRGRLNTEAFF,TGCGCCAGCAGCCGGGACAGGGGGCGTCTCAACACTGAAGCTTTCTTT
-,TRBV2,-,TRBJ2-5,CASSPENLYQETQYF,TGTGCCAGCAGTCCGGAAAACCTGTACCAAGAGACCCAGTACTTC
-,TRBV5-1,-,TRBJ2-7,CASSPGGRGYEQYF,TGCGCCAGCAGCCCCGGAGGGCGGGGCTACGAGCAGTACTTC
-,TRBV18,-,TRBJ1-3,CASSPNQHSGNTIYF,TGTGCCAGCTCACCAAATCAGCACTCTGGAAACACCATATATTTT
-,TRBV28,few,TRBJ1-5,CASGGAGQHSNQPQHF,TGTGCCAGCGGGGGAGCCGGGCAGCATAGCAATCAGCCCCAGCATTTT
-,TRBV27,-,TRBJ1-1,CASRKGFNTEAFF,TGTGCCAGCCGAAAGGGTTTTAACACTGAAGCTTTCTTT
-,TRBV27,-,TRBJ1-5,CASTSRRDQPQHF,TGTGCCAGTACTTCTCGAAGGGATCAGCCCCAGCATTTT
-,TRBV15,many,TRBJ1-5,CATSPDRLGNQPQHF,TGTGCCACCAGTCCAGACAGGCTGGGCAATCAGCCCCAGCATTTT
-,TRBV9,-,TRBJ1-3,CASSVAPKGSGNTIYF,TGTGCCAGCAGCGTAGCCCCCAAAGGCTCTGGAAACACCATATATTTT
TRBD2,TRBV4-1,-,TRBJ2-1,CASSQDVVLADSYNEQFF,TGCGCCAGCAGCCAAGATGTGGTTCTAGCGGACTCCTACAATGAGCAGTTCTTC
-,TRBV14,few,TRBJ1-5,CASSQSGALNQPQHF,TGTGCCAGCAGCCAAAGTGGGGCACTCAATCAGCCCCAGCATTTT
-,TRBV5-6,many,TRBJ2-7,CASSPGLSYEQYF,TGTGCCAGCAGTCCCGGGCTCTCCTACGAGCAGTACTTC
TRBD1,TRBV28,few,TRBJ1-5,CASNPDRVINQPQHF,TGTGCCAGCAACCCCGACAGGGTTATCAATCAGCCCCAGCATTTT
TRBD1,TRBV7-9,many,TRBJ2-3,CASSPRMTGAADTQYF,TGTGCCAGCAGCCCAAGGATGACAGGGGCTGCAGATACGCAGTATTTT
-,TRBV11-2,-,TRBJ1-2,CASSDSRVYGYTF,TGTGCCAGCAGCGATAGTCGGGTCTATGGCTACACCTTC
-,TRBV21-1,-,TRBJ2-1,CASSKVLYNEQFF,TGTGCCAGCAGCAAAGTTCTATACAATGAGCAGTTCTTC
-,TRBV5-8,-,TRBJ1-5,CASSGLGRADQPQHF,TGTGCCAGCAGCGGCCTGGGGAGGGCAGATCAGCCCCAGCATTTT
-,TRBV2,few,TRBJ1-5,CASSDYGGAGAQHF,TGTGCCAGCAGTGATTACGGGGGGGCTGGGGCCCAGCATTTT
TRBD1,TRBV6-1,once,TRBJ1-2,CASSEAPGGGGYTF,TGTGCCAGCAGTGAAGCTCCAGGGGGAGGTGGCTACACCTTC
-,TRBV6-5,-,TRBJ1-3,CASKGGHAGNTIYF,TGTGCCAGCAAAGGAGGACACGCTGGAAACACCATATATTTT
-,TRBV6-1,-,TRBJ2-3,CASIAQGDTQYF,TGTGCCAGCATTGCTCAGGGAGATACGCAGTATTTT
-,TRBV5-8,few,TRBJ2-1,CASLTGRSSYNEQFF,TGTGCCAGCCTAACGGGTCGAAGCTCCTACAATGAGCAGTTCTTC